The TCR beta chain under discussion was sequenced for a study of cytomegalovirus exposure and HLA in healthy donors (dated by TCRdb to 2016 to 2017). For context, the study as a whole: An earlier analysis of about 560 of the donors reported 276 Gb of sequence data and 100 million to 120 million unique TCR beta sequences obtained from around 190 million T cells. An early release covering approximately 600 HLA-typed donors comprised 300 to 350 gigabases of sequencing data and around 80 million unique TCR sequences. Among the roughly 390 genotyped donors, roughly 80% belonged to the genetic ancestry cluster associated with self-reported Caucasian donors. The aim of the study was to test whether cataloging public T cell receptors could identify signatures of past pathogen exposure. Using immunosequencing, the study profiled T cell repertoires from about 610 subjects and related those repertoires to cytomegalovirus serostatus. A separate validation cohort of about 110 different subjects was used in addition to the 666-subject first cohort. High-throughput TCR immunosequencing, statistical association of individual TCRs with disease status, and machine learning were combined to predict cytomegalovirus infection status. A later analysis re-examined previously published TCR beta repertoires from more than 650 donors and added high-resolution HLA genotyping to investigate patterns of TCR occurrence. Rather than drawing on any new phenotypic data, the later analysis identified candidate immune exposures from TCR beta sequences and the way those sequences occurred across donors. An earlier analysis of some 500 of the donors applied high-throughput TCR beta sequencing to assess whether each TCR beta V gene segment acted as functional or pseudogenic. Alongside the repertoire data, information on donor age, sex, ethnicity and CMV serostatus was compiled. Genome-wide SNP genotypes for about three fifths of the roughly 670 donors were used in a later genetic analysis, which treated that subset as a discovery cohort. Every discovery cohort repertoire had been produced on one sequencing platform. HLA typing covered class I and class II loci at four-digit resolution. The number of donors typed differed by locus, with about 629-640 for A, B, C, DRB1 and DQB1, roughly 550 for DQA1, 606 for DPA1, and some 440 for DPB1. Four or five DR-DQ haplotypes were handled as single units for association and clustering because linkage in the cohort was strong. Among roughly 400 genotyped donors of the cohort, an average of about 220,000 unique TCR beta nucleotide sequences was sequenced per donor, of which roughly 17% were non-productive.

Beyond this particular receptor, the publication reports: Correlated functional status among segregating V segments might reflect linkage disequilibrium, but an unknown experimental factor could not be ruled out. It was suggested by the authors that the approach could potentially be generalized to other disease states and immunological phenotypes. V-gene and J-gene trimming of TCR beta chains was associated with a missense DCLRE1C variant in a later genetic analysis, and the association was replicated in an independent cohort. The only immune exposure information available for the cohort was CMV serostatus. While some public TCRs were present in many individuals, most TCR sequences turned up only very rarely across donors. The study gave a list of 150 to 200 TCR beta chains associated with cytomegalovirus. Some IMGT-functional V segments, including TRBV6-2 and TRBV6-3, could not be told apart with the 87-base-pair reads, so those segments were excluded. A later analysis reported that several top co-occurrence clusters appeared linked to parvovirus B19, influenza, CMV and Epstein-Barr virus. A later analysis associated 15,000 to 20,000 TCR beta sequences with specific HLA alleles at a false discovery rate of 0.05. In a later analysis, the rate of TCR association differed among HLA loci, with DRB1 alleles having the most associated TCRs and HLA-C alleles having the fewest. When HLA alleles, especially DR and DQ, strongly co-occurred, TCR associations were difficult to assign to individual alleles. A group of highly shared sequence variants was considered likely to be a technical artifact of the sequencing pipeline. In vitro tests confirmed that a few of the cytomegalovirus-associated TCR beta chains recognize cytomegalovirus antigens. Because counts were too low, 15 to 20 rarely observed V segments, including chromosome 9 orphons, were left out of the earlier analysis of 587 of the donors. A further reported finding was that TCR beta sequences accurately predicted the HLA-A and HLA-B alleles for most subjects in the first cohort. In an earlier analysis of about 600 of the donors, most TCR beta V segments appeared in productive rearrangements about 90% or about 30% of the time, broadly matching IMGT annotations. According to a later analysis, most CMV-associated TCR beta chains appeared to be HLA-restricted, and the HLA associations seemed to be driven largely by CMV exposure. Because some donors lacked HLA typing at each locus, the association tests relied only on the typed subset. In both the original and validation cohorts, the classifier was reported to diagnose cytomegalovirus status with high specificity and sensitivity. In this cohort, only TCR beta chains were sequenced, and detectable features were limited by the absence of alpha or paired-chain data. A later genetic analysis reported fewer N-insertions in productive TCRs among donors in an Asian-associated ancestry cluster than the roughly 670-donor mean. The presence/absence analyses assumed that sequencing depth was roughly uniform across donors, and that assumption may not be true. In a later analysis, HLA-associated TCR beta chains were found to be more clonally expanded and to have lower generation probabilities than equally common non-associated chains.

Library creation used the immunoSEQ multiplex PCR assay. The multiplex PCR relied on a mix of 60 forward primers for TCR Vbeta segments and 13 reverse primers for TCR Jbeta segments. The CDR3 region of rearranged TCR beta genes was amplified from genomic DNA with a multiplex PCR assay. Amplified TCR beta libraries were sequenced as 87-base-pair reads on the Illumina HiSeq System. The original pipeline was this. A later analysis counted about 80 million unique TCR beta chains across the 600 to 850 repertoires, and 10 million to 11 million of these chains were shared by at least two donors. A nearest-neighbor algorithm error-corrected the raw reads and collapsed the reads into unique sequences, merging closely related sequences to remove PCR and sequencing errors. V, D and J gene segments were assigned by aligning CDR3 sequences to IMGT reference sequences. For a sequence to be retained, a match of at least six nucleotides was required to both a V gene segment and a J gene segment. A rearrangement counted as productive if the CDR3 had no stop codons and remained in frame with V and J, and every other rearrangement counted as non-productive. Following IMGT convention, CDR3 was defined as the stretch from the second conserved V-encoded cysteine up to the conserved J-encoded phenylalanine. Sequences without an unambiguous match to a single V gene segment were excluded from the earlier analysis of almost 600 of the donors. In an earlier analysis of about 590 of the donors, a V segment was called functional when productive rearrangements were above 56.7%, and segregating when the standard deviation between donors exceeded 5%. A statistical classification framework was built to diagnose cytomegalovirus status from the catalog of TCR beta chain sequences. In a later analysis, TCR nucleotide sequences were compared against IMGT/GENE-DB human TR gene sequences so that V and J genes could be assigned. Using the TCRdist pipeline, a later analysis assigned CDR3 sequences along with most-parsimonious VDJ recombination scenarios. A later analysis defined each TCR beta chain by its CDR3 amino acid sequence plus V-gene family, and excluded reads lacking a unique V-gene family. To address suspected cross-contamination and a sequencing artifact, a later analysis removed approximately 600 highly shared, low-generation-probability nucleotide sequences. In a later analysis, a clonal expansion index was calculated for each public chain from normalized within-repertoire ranks of inferred template counts. In a later analysis, generation probabilities were computed using a VDJ recombination model fitted to out-of-frame rearrangements, and the results were checked against IGoR. Hypergeometric tests were used in a later analysis to score TCR-TCR, TCR-HLA and TCR-CMV co-occurrence, with a repertoire-size bias correction applied to the TCR pairs. A later analysis estimated false discovery rates by permuting HLA or CMV assignments 20 times. In a later analysis, co-occurring TCRs were grouped with DBSCAN, and TCRdist sequence similarity was added when clustering was performed within HLA-allele-positive subsets. Repertoires with fewer than 30,000 or more than 120,000 public chains, plus five repertoires with anomalous nucleotide sharing, were excluded from co-occurrence clustering. TCRdb retrieved this table from immuneACCESS and kept in-frame rearrangements only. Not all clones are present; in checked studies, unresolved V genes account for under half, and no reason is known for the remainder. The V and J calls and clone size were taken over from that table, and D and trimming were inferred from the DNA. In all, the sample holds tens of thousands of clones, and 75% to 85% of those were seen once. The ten biggest clones cover under 7% of the sample.

A remark on this clone: The target of this receptor is not known. No per-base quality is available; no much larger clone lies one base away.

From the germline V gene, CDR1 is MNHEY and CDR2 is SVGAGI. Trimming at the junction amounts to 4 bases on V and 2 bases on J, and the germline ends lie 2 bases apart. Inclusive of the bounding cysteine and phenylalanine, the CDR3 is 11 residues long. Only the CDR3 portion is preserved as DNA: 33 bases, with reading frame beginning at the first base. The cohort was made up of 666 healthy bone marrow donors. At the time of sampling, every cohort member was nominally healthy, though immune exposures that went unrecorded were likely present. The donor was CMV seronegative and was included in the group of a few hundred seronegative cohort members. Each donor provided a peripheral blood sample, and peripheral blood mononuclear cells were used for TCR beta sequencing. The Qiagen DNeasy Blood Extraction Kit was used to extract genomic DNA from the blood cell samples.

The sample consisted of PBMCs. The chain links TRBV6-5 with TRBJ1-2; a confident D gene designation cannot be given. This clonotype originated in a male donor in good health and CMV-seronegative. The nucleotides read TGTGCCAGCAGTTCGAACTATGGCTACACCTTC. Translated, it gives CASSSNYGYTF.